This T cell receptor beta chain was sequenced during a study of blood T cell repertoires in COVID-19. Study in general: Specimens from acute and convalescent COVID-19 originated in the United States, Italy and Spain. T cells, B-cell-depleted T cells, or PBMCs supplied cDNA or gDNA.

Libraries were prepared by immunoSEQ multiplex PCR; TCRdb keeps only in-frame clonotypes and omits some of them. The repertoire holds about 130,000 clones, with roughly 90% as singletons. Symptom resolution, clearance, or two negative PCRs marked the recovered donors of Cohort 3. V lost 1 base and J lost 2; bases outside the gene matches: 10. The CDR3 length is 17 residues. In germline, CDR1 is SGHDT, CDR2 YYEEEE. Sequencing input: PBMCs or T cells enriched from blood (not recorded which). This sequence joins TRBV5-6 and TRBJ2-5, with 8 nucleotides matching TRBD2. This sequence was found in a woman aged 50 to 60 who had recovered from COVID-19. CDR3 coding DNA: TGTGCCAGCAGCTTGTATGGCGGAAGCGGGGGACAAGAGACCCAGTACTTC. Translated: CASSLYGGSGGQETQYF.